This T cell receptor beta chain was retrieved from a study of T cells in Graves' hyperthyroidism and ophthalmopathy. TCR beta CDR3 regions were amplified from RNA transcripts. First-round RT-PCR of the TCR CDR3 relied on the HTBI primer set. TCRdb processed the multiplex PCR reads anew with MiXCR; each CDR3 protein has one entry. The sample has about 540,000 distinct CDR3 sequences, under 60% seen once. About this clonotype itself: Possible read error: a much larger clone is one base away.

Germline V lookup: CDR1 MNHNS, CDR2 SASEGT. The V and J ends lost 6 bases and 4 bases, in that order; junction bases with no gene match: 5. CDR3 length: 15 amino acids. Material: peripheral blood or thyroid tissue (not recorded which). This chain connects TRBV6-1 to TRBJ2-3; 12 positions agree with TRBD2. The receptor was derived from a woman between 18 and 29 years old with Graves' hyperthyroidism. The CDR3 DNA sequence: TGTGCCAGCAGCGAGACTAGCGGGAGCTCAGATACGCAGTATTTT. Translation gives CASSETSGSSDTQYF.